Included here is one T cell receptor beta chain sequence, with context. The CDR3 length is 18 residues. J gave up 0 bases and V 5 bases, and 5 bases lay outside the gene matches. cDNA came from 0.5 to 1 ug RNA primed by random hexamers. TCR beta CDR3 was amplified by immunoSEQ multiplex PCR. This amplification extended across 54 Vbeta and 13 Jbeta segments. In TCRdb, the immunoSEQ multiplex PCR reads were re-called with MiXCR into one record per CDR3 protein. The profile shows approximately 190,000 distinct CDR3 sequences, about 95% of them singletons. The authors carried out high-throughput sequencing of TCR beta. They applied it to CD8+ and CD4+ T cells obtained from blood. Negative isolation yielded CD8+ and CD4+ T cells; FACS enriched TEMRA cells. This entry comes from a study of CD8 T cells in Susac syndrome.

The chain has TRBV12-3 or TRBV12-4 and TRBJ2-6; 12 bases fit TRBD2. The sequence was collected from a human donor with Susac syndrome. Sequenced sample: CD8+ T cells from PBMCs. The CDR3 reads CASSQGLAGHSGANVLTF. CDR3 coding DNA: TGTGCCAGCAGTCAGGGACTAGCGGGCCACTCTGGGGCCAACGTCCTGACTTTC.